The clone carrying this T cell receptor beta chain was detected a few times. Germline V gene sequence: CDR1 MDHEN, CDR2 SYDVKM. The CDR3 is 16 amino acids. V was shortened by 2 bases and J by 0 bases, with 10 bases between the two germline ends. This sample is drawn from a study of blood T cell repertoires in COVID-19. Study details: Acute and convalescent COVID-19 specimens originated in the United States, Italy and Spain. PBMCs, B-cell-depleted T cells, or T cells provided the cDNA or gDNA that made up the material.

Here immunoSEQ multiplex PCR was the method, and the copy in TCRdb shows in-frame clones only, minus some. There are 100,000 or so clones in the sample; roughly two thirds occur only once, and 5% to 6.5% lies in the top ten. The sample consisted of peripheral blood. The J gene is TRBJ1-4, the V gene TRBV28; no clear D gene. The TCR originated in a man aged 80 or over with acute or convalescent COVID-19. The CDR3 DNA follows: TGTGCCAGCAGTTTAGAGGGCCCTACAACTAATGAAAAACTGTTTTTT. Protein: CASSLEGPTTNEKLFF.